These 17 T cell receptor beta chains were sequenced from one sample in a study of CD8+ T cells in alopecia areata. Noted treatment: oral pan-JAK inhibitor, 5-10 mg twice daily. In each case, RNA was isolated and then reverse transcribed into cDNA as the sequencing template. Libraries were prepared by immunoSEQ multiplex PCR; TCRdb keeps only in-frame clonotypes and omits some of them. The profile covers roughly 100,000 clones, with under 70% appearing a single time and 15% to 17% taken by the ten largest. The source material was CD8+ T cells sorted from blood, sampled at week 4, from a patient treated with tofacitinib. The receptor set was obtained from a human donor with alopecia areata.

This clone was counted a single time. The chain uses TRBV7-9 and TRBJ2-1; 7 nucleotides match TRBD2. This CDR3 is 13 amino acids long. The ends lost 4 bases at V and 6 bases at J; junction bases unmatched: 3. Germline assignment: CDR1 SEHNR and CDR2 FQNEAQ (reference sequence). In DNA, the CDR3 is TGTGCCAGCAGCTGGGAGGGCATCAATGAGCAGTTCTTC. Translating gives CASSWEGINEQFF. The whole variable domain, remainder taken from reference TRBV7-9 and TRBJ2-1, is DTGVSQNPRHKITKRGQNVTFRCDPISEHNRLYWYRQTLGQGPEFLTYFQNEAQLEKSRLLSDRFSAERPKGSFSTLEIQRTEQGDSAMYLCASSWEGINEQFFGPGTRLTVL.

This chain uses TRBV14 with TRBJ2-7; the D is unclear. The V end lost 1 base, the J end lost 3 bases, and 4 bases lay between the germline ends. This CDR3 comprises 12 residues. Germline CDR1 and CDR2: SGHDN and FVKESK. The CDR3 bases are TGTGCCAGCAGCCAAGGTGACTACGAGCAGTACTTC. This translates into CASSQGDYEQYF.

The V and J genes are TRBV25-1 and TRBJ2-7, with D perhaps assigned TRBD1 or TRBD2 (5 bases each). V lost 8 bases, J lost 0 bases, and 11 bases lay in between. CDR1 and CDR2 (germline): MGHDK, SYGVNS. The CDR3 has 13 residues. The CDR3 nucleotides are TGTGCCAGCGGGACCCAGAGCTCCTACGAGCAGTACTTC. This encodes CASGTQSSYEQYF.

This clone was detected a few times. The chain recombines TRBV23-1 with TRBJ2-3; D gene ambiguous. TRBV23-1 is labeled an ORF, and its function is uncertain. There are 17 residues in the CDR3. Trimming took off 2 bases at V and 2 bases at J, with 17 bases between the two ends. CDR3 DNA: TGCGCCAGCAGTCAAGACCACGCCCGGGCCCACACAGATACGCAGTATTTT. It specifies CASSQDHARAHTDTQYF.

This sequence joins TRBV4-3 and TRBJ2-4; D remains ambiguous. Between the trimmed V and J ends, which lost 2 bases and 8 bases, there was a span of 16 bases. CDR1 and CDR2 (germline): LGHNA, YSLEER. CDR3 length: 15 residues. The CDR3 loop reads CASSQRLLSRDIQYF. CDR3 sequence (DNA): TGCGCCAGCAGCCAACGCCTGCTGTCAAGGGACATTCAGTACTTC.

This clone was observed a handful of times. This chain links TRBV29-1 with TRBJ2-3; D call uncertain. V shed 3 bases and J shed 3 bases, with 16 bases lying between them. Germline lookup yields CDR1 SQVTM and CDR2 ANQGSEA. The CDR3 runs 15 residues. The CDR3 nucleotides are TGCAGCGTTGAGTGGCTCCACCTGAGTACAGATACGCAGTATTTT. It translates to CSVEWLHLSTDTQYF.

The CDR3 bases are TGTGCCAGTAGTATCGGGACTAGGAGGGAGCAGTACTTC. It specifies CASSIGTRREQYF. The chain uses TRBV19 and TRBJ2-7; 8 nucleotides line up with TRBD2. This CDR3 spans 13 amino acids. Losses at the gene ends were 3 bases for V and 7 bases for J; bases not matched to a gene: 5. Germline V CDR1 and CDR2: LNHDA, SQIVND (reference sequence).

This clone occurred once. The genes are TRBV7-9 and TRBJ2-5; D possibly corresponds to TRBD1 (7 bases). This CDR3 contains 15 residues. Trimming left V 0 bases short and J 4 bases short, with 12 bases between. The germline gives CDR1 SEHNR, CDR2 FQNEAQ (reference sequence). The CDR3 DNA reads TGTGCCAGCAGCTTAGCAGGAGGGGGCGGAGAGACCCAGTACTTC. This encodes CASSLAGGGGETQYF.

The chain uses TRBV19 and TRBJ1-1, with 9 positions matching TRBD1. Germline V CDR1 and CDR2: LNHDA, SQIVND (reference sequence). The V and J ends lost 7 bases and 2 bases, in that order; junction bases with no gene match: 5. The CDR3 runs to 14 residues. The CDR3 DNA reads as TGTGCCAGTACCTGGACAGGGGACAACACTGAAGCTTTCTTT. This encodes CASTWTGDNTEAFF.

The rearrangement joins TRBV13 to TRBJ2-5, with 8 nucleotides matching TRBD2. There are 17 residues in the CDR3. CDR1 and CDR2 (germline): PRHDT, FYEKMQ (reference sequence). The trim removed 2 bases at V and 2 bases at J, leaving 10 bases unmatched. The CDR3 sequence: CASSLIAGGGRQETQYF. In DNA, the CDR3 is TGTGCCAGCAGCTTAATCGCCGGCGGGGGGCGGCAAGAGACCCAGTACTTC.

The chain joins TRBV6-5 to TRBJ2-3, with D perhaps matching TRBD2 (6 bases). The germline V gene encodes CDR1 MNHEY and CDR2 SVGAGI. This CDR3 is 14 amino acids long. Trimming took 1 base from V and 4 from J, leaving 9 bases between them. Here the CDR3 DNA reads TGTGCCAGCAGTTACTACGGGACTTCAGATACGCAGTATTTT. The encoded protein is CASSYYGTSDTQYF.

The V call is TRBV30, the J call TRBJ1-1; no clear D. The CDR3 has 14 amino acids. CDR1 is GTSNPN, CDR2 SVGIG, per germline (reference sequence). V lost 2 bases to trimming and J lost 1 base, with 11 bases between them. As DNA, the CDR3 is TGTGCCTGGAGTCCGACGGCGGGGAACACTGAAGCTTTCTTT. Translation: CAWSPTAGNTEAFF.

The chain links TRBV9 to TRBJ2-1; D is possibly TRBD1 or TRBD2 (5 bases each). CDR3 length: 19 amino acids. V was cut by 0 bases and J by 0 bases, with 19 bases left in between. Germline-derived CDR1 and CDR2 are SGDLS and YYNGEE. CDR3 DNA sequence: TGTGCCAGCAGCGTAGAAGTCCTAAGGTGGGGGAGCTCCTACAATGAGCAGTTCTTC. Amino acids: CASSVEVLRWGSSYNEQFF.

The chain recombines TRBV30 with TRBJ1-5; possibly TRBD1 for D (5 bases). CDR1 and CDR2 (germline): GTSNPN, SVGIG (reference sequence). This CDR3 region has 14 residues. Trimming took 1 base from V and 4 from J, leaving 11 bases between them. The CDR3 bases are TGTGCCTGGAGTGACGACAGCAGTAATCAGCCCCAGCATTTT. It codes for CAWSDDSSNQPQHF.

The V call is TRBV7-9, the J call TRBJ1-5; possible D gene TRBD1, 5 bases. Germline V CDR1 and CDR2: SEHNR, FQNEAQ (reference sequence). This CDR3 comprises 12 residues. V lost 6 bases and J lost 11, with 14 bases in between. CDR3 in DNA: TGTGCCAGCAGTCAAGGGACCGCGGCCCAGCATTTT. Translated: CASSQGTAAQHF.

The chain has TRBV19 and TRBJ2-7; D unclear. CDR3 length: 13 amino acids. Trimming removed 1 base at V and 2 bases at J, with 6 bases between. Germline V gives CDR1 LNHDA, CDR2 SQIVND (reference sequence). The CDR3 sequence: CASSIGPAYEQYF. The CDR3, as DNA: TGTGCCAGTAGTATAGGACCCGCCTACGAGCAGTACTTC.

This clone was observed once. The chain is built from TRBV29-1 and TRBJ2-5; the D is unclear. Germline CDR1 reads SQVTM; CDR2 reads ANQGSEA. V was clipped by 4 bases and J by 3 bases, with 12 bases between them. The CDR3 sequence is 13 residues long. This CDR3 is CSVVPDGKETQYF. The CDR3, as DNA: TGCAGCGTTGTTCCAGACGGTAAAGAGACCCAGTACTTC. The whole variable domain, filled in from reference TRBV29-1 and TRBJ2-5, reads SAVISQKPSRDICQRGTSLTIQCQVDSQVTMMFWYRQQPGQSLTLIATANQGSEATYESGFVIDKFPISRPNLTFSTLTVSNMSPEDSSIYLCSVVPDGKETQYFGPGTRLLVL.